This record covers a single T cell receptor beta chain. Its target is not known. TCRdb keeps only in-frame clones here, not all; method: immunoSEQ multiplex PCR. The sample shows roughly 95,000 clones, 80% to 95% of them seen only once. This entry belongs to a study of T cell responses to AZD1222 COVID-19 vaccine. Study results and caveats: Reportedly, nearly half of unique spike TCRs recognized epitopes outside B.1.351/B.1.1.7 mutations.

The CDR3 is made up of 14 amino acids. Trimming took 4 bases from V and 5 from J; bases not matched to a gene: 6. The germline gives CDR1 SNHLY, CDR2 FYNNEI. The V gene is TRBV2, the J gene TRBJ1-1, with TRBD1 matching over 8 bases. The receptor was isolated from an adult who received the AZD1222 COVID-19 vaccine. Sequences were derived from peripheral blood, sampled 28 days after the second AZD1222 dose. CDR3 nucleotides: TGTGCCAGCAGTGGTCCAGGGGGCTGGACTGAAGCTTTCTTT. This sequence encodes CASSGPGGWTEAFF. The full variable domain, in which reference TRBV2 and TRBJ1-1 provide the parts outside the CDR3, is EPEVTQTPSHQVTQMGQEVILRCVPISNHLYFYWYRQILGQKVEFLVSFYNNEISEKSEIFDDQFSVERPDGSNFTLKIRSTKLEDSAMYFCASSGPGGWTEAFFGQGTRLTVV.